This T cell receptor beta chain was sequenced during a study of cytomegalovirus exposure and HLA in healthy donors. This table comes from immunoSEQ multiplex PCR, and its TCRdb copy is limited to in-frame clones, with some not included. The profile covers about 220,000 clones, with around nine tenths appearing a single time and 0.8% to 1.2% taken by the ten largest. Findings and limits, study-wide: Whilst most TCR sequences proved rare, a subset of public TCRs occurred across many donors. The listing of 150 or so TCR beta chains classed them as cytomegalovirus-associated.

Points on this clone: Its target is not known.

The receptor's source is a woman aged 18-29 years in good health and CMV-seronegative. Sequenced sample: PBMCs.

CDR3 loop: CASSAVPRRDRGSPLHF. As DNA, the CDR3 is TGTGCCAGCAGCGCCGTCCCCCGTCGTGACAGGGGTTCACCCCTCCACTTT. The rearrangement links TRBV21-1 to TRBJ1-6; the tabulated D call, TRBD1, remains unverified against the DNA. TRBV21-1 is a listed pseudogene. This CDR3 is built from 17 residues.